This TCR beta chain was captured in a study of blood T cells in healthy people across ages. Together with a sample-barcoded 5' primer, a J-beta primer mix was included in a second PCR lasting about 6 to 12 cycles. TCRdb analysed the 5' RACE reads with MiXCR anew, one entry per CDR3 protein. The sample lists about 640,000 distinct CDR3 sequences, roughly 43% occurring once. This CDR3 contains 15 residues. Germline V gives CDR1 GTSNPN, CDR2 SVGIG (reference sequence). V was shortened by 0 bases and J by 0 bases, with 11 bases between the two germline ends. The sample taken for sequencing was blood. The J gene is TRBJ1-2, the V gene TRBV30; no clear D. This TCR came from an elderly man in good health. The DNA for the CDR3 is TGTGCCTGGAGTGTACCCGTACAGACTAACTATGGCTACACCTTC. Translating gives CAWSVPVQTNYGYTF.